Below, 17 T cell receptor beta chains from the same sample are listed, as sequenced in a study of regulatory T cells in long-lasting Graves disease. Arm-PCR of CDR3 regions and iRepertoire HTBI primers were used to build TCR beta libraries. MiXCR, run by TCRdb on the multiplex PCR reads, gives a single entry per CDR3 protein. There are about 500,000 distinct CDR3 sequences in the sample; about 12% occur only once, and about 8.3% lies in the top ten. Time point described: newly diagnosed GD, antithyroid drugs for less than 3 months. Following extraction of RNA from PBMCs, that RNA was used to make the TCR library. These data also formed part of another study, on T cells in Graves' hyperthyroidism and ophthalmopathy.

The sample in question was peripheral blood mononuclear cells (PBMCs), obtained at new diagnosis, from a patient treated with antithyroid drugs. The receptor set was obtained from a woman in her twenties or thirties with Graves disease.

Note on this clonotype: Given a far larger clone just one base away, this is likely a sequencing read error. V usage is TRBV9 and J usage is TRBJ2-5; 12 bases fit TRBD2. Germline V gene sequence: CDR1 SGDLS, CDR2 YYNGEE. This CDR3 is built from 15 residues. The CDR3 sequence: CAGSLAGGPAKTQYF. The CDR3 DNA reads as TGTGCCGGCAGCCTAGCGGGAGGGCCGGCGAAGACCCAGTACTTC.

This clonotype came up many times. The chain employs TRBV11-2 and TRBJ2-7; no reliable D call. The CDR3 has 14 residues. Trimming pared 7 bases from V and 0 bases from J, leaving 13 bases between. Germline V gene sequence: CDR1 SGHAT, CDR2 FQNNGV. The CDR3 DNA follows: TGTGCCAGCAAGACGGAACGGAACTCCTACGAGCAGTACTTC. Translating it yields CASKTERNSYEQYF.

This clonotype was picked up many times. This sequence joins TRBV24-1 and TRBJ2-3; D is ambiguous. This CDR3 comprises 14 residues. Germline V lookup: CDR1 KGHDR, CDR2 SFDVKD. V gave up 3 bases and J gave up 7 bases, with 13 bases separating them. CDR3 residues: CATSDLKTSYTQYF. CDR3 nucleotide sequence: TGTGCCACCAGTGATCTGAAGACCAGCTATACGCAGTATTTT.

This clonotype occurred many times. The rearrangement joins TRBV18 to TRBJ1-1, with TRBD1 matching over 7 bases. Trimming took 3 bases from V and 1 from J; bases not matched to a gene: 2. The CDR3 is 14 residues long. CDR1 and CDR2 (germline): KGHSH, LQKENI. CDR3 amino acids: CASSPWDRNTEAFF. The CDR3 nucleotides are TGTGCCAGCTCACCTTGGGACAGGAACACTGAAGCTTTCTTT.

V usage is TRBV10-3 and J usage is TRBJ1-3; 8 positions match TRBD1. V shed 6 bases and J 2 bases; nucleotides not matched to a gene: 9. Per the germline V gene, CDR1 is ENHRY and CDR2 is SYGVKD. The CDR3 has 16 amino acids. The CDR3 spells CAISQGQAITGNTIYF. As DNA, the CDR3 is TGTGCCATCAGCCAGGGACAGGCAATAACTGGAAACACCATATATTTT.

Turning to this clonotype: A single base separates this from a much larger clone, so it may be a read error. The chain recombines TRBV6-2 or TRBV6-3 with TRBJ2-4; no clear D gene. The CDR3 consists of 14 residues. Germline loops: CDR1 MNHEY, CDR2 SVGEGT. The CDR3 DNA follows: TGTGCCAGCACCCCGGCAGGCACCAAAAACATTCAGCACTTC. It encodes CASTPAGTKNIQHF.

This clonotype has only a few counts. The genes are TRBV20-1 and TRBJ1-4; D might be TRBD1 (5 bases). Germline V gives CDR1 DFQATT, CDR2 SNEGSKA (reference sequence). Trimming stripped 3 bases from V and 7 bases from J, with 12 bases between. This CDR3 spans 13 amino acids. This CDR3 is CSARGPTGEKLFF. The CDR3 bases are TGCAGTGCTAGGGGACCGACTGGTGAAAAACTGTTTTTT.

The rearrangement uses TRBV20-1 and TRBJ2-1; a weak D match, TRBD2 (5 bases). CDR1 DFQATT and CDR2 SNEGSKA come from the germline V gene (reference sequence). V shed 5 bases and J shed 3 bases, with 17 bases lying between them. There are 15 residues in the CDR3. The CDR3: CSALALGLSYNEQFF. The DNA of the CDR3 is TGCAGTGCTTTAGCGCTTGGACTGAGCTACAATGAGCAGTTCTTC.

This clonotype has ten or more counts. The chain has TRBV28 and TRBJ2-7; the match to TRBD2 covers 7 bases. CDR1 is MDHEN and CDR2 is SYDVKM in the germline V gene. The CDR3 runs 14 residues. Trimming at V came to 8 bases and at J to 3 bases, leaving 10 bases not matched to a gene. The CDR3 region is CASSSPASGYEQYF. In DNA form, the CDR3 reads TGTGCCAGCTCATCCCCCGCTAGCGGCTACGAGCAGTACTTC.

In its sample, this clonotype was seen many times. The CDR3 sequence is CASRTGNGFTDTQYF. CDR3 DNA sequence: TGTGCCAGCAGGACAGGGAACGGGTTTACAGATACGCAGTATTTT. The gene calls are TRBV2 and TRBJ2-3; TRBD1 matches at 7 bases. The CDR3 is made up of 15 amino acids. CDR1 and CDR2 from the germline V gene are SNHLY and FYNNEI. J lost 3 bases, V lost 6 bases, and 9 bases had no gene match.

This clonotype was seen only a few times. The chain links TRBV6-1 to TRBJ2-7, with 8 nucleotides matching TRBD1. Germline V gene sequence: CDR1 MNHNS, CDR2 SASEGT. Trimming removed 10 bases from V and 6 bases from J; junction bases left unmatched: 14. The length of the CDR3 is 14 residues. The CDR3 reads CAIHSGTGRFEQYF. The CDR3 coding sequence is TGTGCCATCCACTCCGGGACAGGCAGGTTCGAGCAGTACTTC.

This clonotype came up many times. This chain links TRBV27 with TRBJ1-1, with D tentatively TRBD1 (5 bases). The CDR3 totals 12 residues. Trimming removed 2 bases from V and 6 bases from J, with 7 bases in between. Germline assignment: CDR1 MNHEY and CDR2 SMNVEV (reference sequence). As DNA, the CDR3 is TGTGCCAGCAGTTTACAGGGTTCTGAAGCTTTCTTT. As protein: CASSLQGSEAFF.

The chain couples TRBV25-1 to TRBJ2-7; 9 bases line up with TRBD2. The CDR3 is 15 residues long. The germline CDR1 and CDR2 sequences are MGHDK and SYGVNS. The junction had 8 bases not matched to a gene; V was cut back by 2 bases and J by 6 bases. The CDR3 loop is CASSEVAGGPGEQYF. CDR3 nucleotides: TGTGCCAGCAGTGAAGTGGCGGGAGGGCCGGGCGAGCAGTACTTC.

In the case of this clonotype: A read error may be the cause here, since a much bigger clone is one base away. The chain uses TRBV27 and TRBJ1-2, with no clear D. The CDR3 covers 13 residues. Germline values: CDR1 MNHEY, CDR2 SMNVEV (reference sequence). As DNA, the CDR3 is TGTGCCAGCAGCCCCCGGTTAGCTTATGGCTACGCCTTC. Translated, it gives CASSPRLAYGYAF.

This clonotype was counted at least ten times. The J gene is TRBJ2-1, the V gene TRBV6-2 or TRBV6-3, with D tentatively TRBD1 (7 bases). Germline-derived CDR1 and CDR2 are MNHEY and SVGEGT. V lost 6 bases to trimming and J lost 7 bases, with 22 bases between them. The CDR3 sequence is 16 residues long. The CDR3, as DNA: TGTGCCAGCAGGGCAAGACAGGGAGGCTATGGGAATGAGCAGTTCTTC. This codes for CASRARQGGYGNEQFF.

V is TRBV7-2 and J is TRBJ2-3, with D possibly matching TRBD2 (6 bases). Between the trimmed V and J ends, which lost 4 bases and 3 bases, there was a span of 14 bases. Germline values: CDR1 SGHTA, CDR2 FQGNSA. CDR3 size: 15 residues. Here the CDR3 DNA reads TGTGCCAGCAGCTCCAGGAGGGCCGGGACAGATACGCAGTATTTT. It codes for CASSSRRAGTDTQYF.

This clonotype was counted many times. The gene calls are TRBV30 and TRBJ1-1; a weak D match, TRBD1 (6 bases). CDR1 GTSNPN and CDR2 SVGIG come from the germline V gene (reference sequence). The CDR3 is made up of 14 amino acids. Deletions cut 5 bases from V and 3 bases from J, with 16 bases between. CDR3 region: CAWEVGAWDTEAFF. CDR3 nucleotide sequence: TGTGCCTGGGAAGTGGGGGCGTGGGACACTGAAGCTTTCTTT.